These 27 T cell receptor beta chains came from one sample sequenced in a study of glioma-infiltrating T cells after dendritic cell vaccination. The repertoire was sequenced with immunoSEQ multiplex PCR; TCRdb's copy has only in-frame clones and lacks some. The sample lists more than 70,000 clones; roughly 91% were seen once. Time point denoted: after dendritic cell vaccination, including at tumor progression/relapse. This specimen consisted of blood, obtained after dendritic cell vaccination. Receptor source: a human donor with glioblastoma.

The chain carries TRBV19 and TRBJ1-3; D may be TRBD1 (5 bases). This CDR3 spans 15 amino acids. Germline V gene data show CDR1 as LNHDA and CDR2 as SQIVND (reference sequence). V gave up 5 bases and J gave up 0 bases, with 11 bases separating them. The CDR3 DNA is TGTGCCAGTAGTGCCCAGGGCAACTCTGGAAACACCATATATTTT. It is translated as CASSAQGNSGNTIYF. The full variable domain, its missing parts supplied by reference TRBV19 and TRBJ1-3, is DGGITQSPKYLFRKEGQNVTLSCEQNLNHDAMYWYRQDPGQGLRLIYYSQIVNDFQKGDIAEGYSVSREKKESFPLTVTSAQKNPTAFYLCASSAQGNSGNTIYFGEGSWLTVV.

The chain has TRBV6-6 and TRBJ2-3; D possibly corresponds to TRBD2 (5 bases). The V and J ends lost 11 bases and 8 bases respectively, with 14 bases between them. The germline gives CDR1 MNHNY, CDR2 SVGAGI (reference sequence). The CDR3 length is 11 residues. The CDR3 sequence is CAGTVASTQYF. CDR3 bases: TGTGCCGGCACGGTAGCGAGTACGCAGTATTTT.

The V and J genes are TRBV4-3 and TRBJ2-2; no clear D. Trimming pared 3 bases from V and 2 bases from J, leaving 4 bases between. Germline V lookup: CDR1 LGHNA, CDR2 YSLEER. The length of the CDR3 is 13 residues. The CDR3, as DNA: TGCGCCAGCAGCCACCTTAACACCGGGGAGCTGTTTTTT. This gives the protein CASSHLNTGELFF.

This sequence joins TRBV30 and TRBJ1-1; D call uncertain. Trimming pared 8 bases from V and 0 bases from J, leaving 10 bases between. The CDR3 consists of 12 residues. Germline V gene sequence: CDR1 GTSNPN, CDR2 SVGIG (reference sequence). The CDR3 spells CAREELNTEAFF. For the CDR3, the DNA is TGTGCCCGCGAAGAGTTGAACACTGAAGCTTTCTTT. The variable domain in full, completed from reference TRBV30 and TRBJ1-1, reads SQTIHQWPATLVQPVGSPLSLECTVEGTSNPNLYWYRQAAGRGLQLLFYSVGIGQISSEVPQNLSASRPQDRQFILSSKKLLLSDSGFYLCAREELNTEAFFGQGTRLTVV.

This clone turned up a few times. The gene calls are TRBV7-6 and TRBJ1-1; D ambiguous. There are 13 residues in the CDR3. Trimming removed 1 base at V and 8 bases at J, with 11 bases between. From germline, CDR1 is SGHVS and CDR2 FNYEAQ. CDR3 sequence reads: CASSLVRETEAFF. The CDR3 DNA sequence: TGTGCCAGCAGCTTAGTCCGTGAGACAGAAGCTTTCTTT.

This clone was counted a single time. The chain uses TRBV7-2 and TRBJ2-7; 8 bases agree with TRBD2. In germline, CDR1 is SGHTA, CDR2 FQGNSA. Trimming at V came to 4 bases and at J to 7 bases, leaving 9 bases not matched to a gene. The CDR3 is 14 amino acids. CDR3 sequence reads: CASSSRGGQLEQYF. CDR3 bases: TGTGCCAGCAGCTCCCGGGGGGGGCAGTTAGAGCAGTACTTC.

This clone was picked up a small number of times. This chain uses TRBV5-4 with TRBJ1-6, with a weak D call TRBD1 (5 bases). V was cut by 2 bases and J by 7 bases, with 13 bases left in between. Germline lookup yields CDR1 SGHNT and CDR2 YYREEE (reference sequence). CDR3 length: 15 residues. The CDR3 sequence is CASSFGGARNSPLHF. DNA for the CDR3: TGTGCCAGCAGCTTTGGTGGGGCTAGGAATTCACCCCTCCACTTT.

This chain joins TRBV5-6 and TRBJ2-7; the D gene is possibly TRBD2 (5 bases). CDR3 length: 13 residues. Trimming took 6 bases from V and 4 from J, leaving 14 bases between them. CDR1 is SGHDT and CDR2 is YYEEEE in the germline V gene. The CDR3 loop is CASTVASSYEQYF. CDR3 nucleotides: TGTGCCAGCACCGTGGCTAGCAGTTACGAGCAGTACTTC.

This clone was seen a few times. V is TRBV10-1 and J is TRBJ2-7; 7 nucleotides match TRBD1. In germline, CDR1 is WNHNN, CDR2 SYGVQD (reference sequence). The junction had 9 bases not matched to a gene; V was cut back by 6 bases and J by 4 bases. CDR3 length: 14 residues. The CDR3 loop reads CASSQQGRGYEQYF. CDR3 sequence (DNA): TGCGCCAGCAGCCAACAGGGGAGAGGGTACGAGCAGTACTTC.

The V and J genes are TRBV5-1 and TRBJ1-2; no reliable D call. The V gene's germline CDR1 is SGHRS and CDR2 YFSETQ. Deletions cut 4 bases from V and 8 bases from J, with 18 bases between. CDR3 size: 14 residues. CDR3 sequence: CASSRRDSPNGYTF. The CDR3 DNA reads TGCGCCAGCAGCCGTCGAGACTCCCCGAACGGCTACACCTTC.

Here the CDR3 DNA reads TGTGCCAGCCGAGTAGGGGCCTCAGATACGCAGTATTTT. Translation gives CASRVGASDTQYF. The gene calls are TRBV7-9 and TRBJ2-3; TRBD1 is a possible D gene (5 bases). Per germline, CDR1 SEHNR and CDR2 FQNEAQ (reference sequence). The V end lost 8 bases, the J end lost 4 bases, and 13 bases lay between the germline ends. The CDR3 sequence is 13 residues long. The complete variable domain, with remaining parts taken from reference TRBV7-9 and TRBJ2-3, reads DTGVSQNPRHKITKRGQNVTFRCDPISEHNRLYWYRQTLGQGPEFLTYFQNEAQLEKSRLLSDRFSAERPKGSFSTLEIQRTEQGDSAMYLCASRVGASDTQYFGPGTRLTVL.

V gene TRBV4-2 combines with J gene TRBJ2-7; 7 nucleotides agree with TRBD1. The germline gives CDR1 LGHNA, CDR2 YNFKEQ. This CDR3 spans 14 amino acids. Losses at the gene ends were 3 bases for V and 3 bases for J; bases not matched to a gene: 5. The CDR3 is CASSQAGTVYEQYF. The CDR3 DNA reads TGTGCCAGCAGCCAGGCCGGGACAGTCTACGAGCAGTACTTC.

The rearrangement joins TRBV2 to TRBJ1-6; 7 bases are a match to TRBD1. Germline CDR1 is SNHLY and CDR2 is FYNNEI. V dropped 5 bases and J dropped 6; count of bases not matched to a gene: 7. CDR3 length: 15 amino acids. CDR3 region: CASSQPGQINSPLHF. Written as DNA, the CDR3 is TGTGCCAGCAGTCAGCCGGGACAGATTAATTCACCCCTCCACTTT.

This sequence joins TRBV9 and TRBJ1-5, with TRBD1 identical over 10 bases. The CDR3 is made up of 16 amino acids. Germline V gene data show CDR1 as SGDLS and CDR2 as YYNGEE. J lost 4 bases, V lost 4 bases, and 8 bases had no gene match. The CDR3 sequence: CASSPRTGGENQPQHF. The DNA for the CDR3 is TGTGCCAGCAGCCCCCGGACAGGGGGTGAGAATCAGCCCCAGCATTTT.

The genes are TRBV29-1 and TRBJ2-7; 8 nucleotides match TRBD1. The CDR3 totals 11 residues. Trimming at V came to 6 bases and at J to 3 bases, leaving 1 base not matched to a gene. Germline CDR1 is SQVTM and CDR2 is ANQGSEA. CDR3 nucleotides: TGCAGCGTCACAGGGGGCTACGAGCAGTACTTC. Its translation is CSVTGGYEQYF.

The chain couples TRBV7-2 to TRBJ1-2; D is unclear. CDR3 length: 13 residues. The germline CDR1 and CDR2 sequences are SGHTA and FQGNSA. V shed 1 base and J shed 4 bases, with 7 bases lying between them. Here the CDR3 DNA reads TGTGCCAGCAGCTTAGACCGGTCCTATGGCTACACCTTC. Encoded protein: CASSLDRSYGYTF.

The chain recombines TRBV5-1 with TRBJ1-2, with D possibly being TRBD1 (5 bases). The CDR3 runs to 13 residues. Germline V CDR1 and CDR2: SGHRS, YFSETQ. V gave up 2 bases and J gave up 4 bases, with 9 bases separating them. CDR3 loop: CASSLVQGYGYTF. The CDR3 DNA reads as TGCGCCAGCAGCTTAGTTCAGGGCTATGGCTACACCTTC.

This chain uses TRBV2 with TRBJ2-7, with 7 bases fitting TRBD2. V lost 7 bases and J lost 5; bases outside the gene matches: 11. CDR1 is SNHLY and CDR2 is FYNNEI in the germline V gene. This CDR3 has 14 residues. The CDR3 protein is CASMGRLAGHEQYF. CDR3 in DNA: TGTGCCAGCATGGGTCGACTAGCAGGCCACGAGCAGTACTTC.

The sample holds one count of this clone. The CDR3 nucleotides read TGTGCCACCAGCCCTCATCGAGCGGGGGGGTCGGAGCAGTTCTTC. Its protein is CATSPHRAGGSEQFF. This rearrangement joins TRBV15 to TRBJ2-1; TRBD2 matches 10 bases. CDR1 LNHNV and CDR2 YYDKDF come from the germline V gene (reference sequence). CDR3 size: 15 residues. V gave up 5 bases and J gave up 10 bases; unmatched junction bases: 11.

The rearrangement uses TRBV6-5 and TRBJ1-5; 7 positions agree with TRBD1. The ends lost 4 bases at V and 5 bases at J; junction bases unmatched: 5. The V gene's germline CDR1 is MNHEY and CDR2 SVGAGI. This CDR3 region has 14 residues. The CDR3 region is CASSLRTGDQPQHF. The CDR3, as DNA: TGTGCCAGCAGTTTACGTACAGGGGATCAGCCCCAGCATTTT.

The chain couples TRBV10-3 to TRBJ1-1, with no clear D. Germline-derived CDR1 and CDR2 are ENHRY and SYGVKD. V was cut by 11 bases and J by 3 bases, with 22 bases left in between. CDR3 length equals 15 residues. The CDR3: CAPRVRGKGDTEAFF. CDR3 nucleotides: TGTGCCCCTCGTGTTCGGGGAAAGGGAGACACTGAAGCTTTCTTT.

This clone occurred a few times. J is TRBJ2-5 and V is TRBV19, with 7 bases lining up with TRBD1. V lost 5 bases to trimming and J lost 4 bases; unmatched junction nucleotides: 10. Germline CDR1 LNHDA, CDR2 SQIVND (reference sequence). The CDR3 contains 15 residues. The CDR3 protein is CASSPAIYRGETQYF. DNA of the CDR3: TGTGCCAGTAGTCCGGCCATATACAGGGGAGAGACCCAGTACTTC.

CDR3 DNA sequence: TGTGCCAGCAGTGAAGAGGGTGGACAGCTGGGGGAAAAACTGTTTTTT. Amino acid sequence: CASSEEGGQLGEKLFF. This chain uses TRBV6-1 with TRBJ1-4, with D tentatively TRBD1 (6 bases). The CDR3 loop spans 16 amino acids. The germline V gene has CDR1 MNHNS and CDR2 SASEGT. Deletions cut 1 base from V and 8 bases from J, with 17 bases between.

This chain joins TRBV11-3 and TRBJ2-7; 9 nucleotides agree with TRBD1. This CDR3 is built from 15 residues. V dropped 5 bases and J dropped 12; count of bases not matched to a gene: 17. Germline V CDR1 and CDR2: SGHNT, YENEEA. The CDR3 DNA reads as TGTGCCAGCAGCGCTATACCGGGACAGGGAACTGAGGGGTACTTC. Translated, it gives CASSAIPGQGTEGYF.

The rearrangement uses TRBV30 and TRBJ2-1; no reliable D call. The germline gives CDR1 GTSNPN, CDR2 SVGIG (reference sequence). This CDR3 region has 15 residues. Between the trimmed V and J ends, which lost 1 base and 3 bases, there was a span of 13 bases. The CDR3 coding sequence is TGTGCCTGGAGTGCTTATCCCGGGTACTACAATGAGCAGTTCTTC. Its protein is CAWSAYPGYYNEQFF.

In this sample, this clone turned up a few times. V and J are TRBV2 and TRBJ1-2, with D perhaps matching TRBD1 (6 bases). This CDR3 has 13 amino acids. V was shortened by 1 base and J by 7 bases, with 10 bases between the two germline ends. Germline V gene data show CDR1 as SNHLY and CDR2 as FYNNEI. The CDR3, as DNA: TGTGCCAGCAGTGAAGGGGGGCTTGGTGGCTACACCTTC. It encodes CASSEGGLGGYTF.

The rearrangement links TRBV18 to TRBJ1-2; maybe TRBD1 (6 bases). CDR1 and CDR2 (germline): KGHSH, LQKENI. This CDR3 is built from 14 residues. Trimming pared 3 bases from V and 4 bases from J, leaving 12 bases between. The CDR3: CASSPSDRIYGYTF. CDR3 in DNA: TGTGCCAGCTCACCTTCGGACAGAATCTATGGCTACACCTTC. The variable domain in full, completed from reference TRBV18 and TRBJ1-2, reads NAGVMQNPRHLVRRRGQEARLRCSPMKGHSHVYWYRQLPEEGLKFMVYLQKENIIDESGMPKERFSAEFPKEGPSILRIQQVVRGDSAAYFCASSPSDRIYGYTFGSGTRLTVV.